These 28 T cell receptor beta chains were sequenced from one sample in a study of T cell repertoires in cytomegalovirus infection (dated by TCRdb to between 2018 and 2021). Instrument used: Illumina HiSeq 1500. The public sequencing data were trimmed at Q25 with fastp and processed into clonotypes with MiXCR by TCRdb, which kept only in-frame beta chains. Entries are consolidated by CDR3 protein sequence, retaining the most common genes and DNA. This sample gives 150,000 to 200,000 distinct CDR3 sequences in total; approximately 15% of them show up just once. 20% to 30% of the sample goes to the ten largest clones. The sequencing input was PBMCs. These receptors were collected from a human donor in good health (CMV status not recorded). Some clones in this sample may be carry-over from other donors' samples.

The rearrangement joins TRBV6-4 to TRBJ2-1; the match to TRBD1 covers 9 bases. The V gene's germline CDR1 is MRHNA and CDR2 SNTAGT. After removal of 6 bases from V and 9 bases from J, the junction contained 6 bases not matched to a gene. This CDR3 is 13 amino acids long. Written as DNA, the CDR3 is TGTGCCAGCAGCCTAACAGGGGGCCTTGAGCAGTTCTTC. Protein: CASSLTGGLEQFF.

In this sample, this clonotype turned up many times. The chain carries TRBV10-3 and TRBJ1-5; TRBD1 agrees at 11 bases. CDR3 length: 17 amino acids. After removal of 3 bases from V and 7 bases from J, the junction contained 11 bases not matched to a gene. Germline V gene sequence: CDR1 ENHRY, CDR2 SYGVKD. CDR3 in amino acids: CAISDFSGQGAGQPQHF. CDR3 in DNA: TGTGCCATCAGTGATTTTTCTGGACAGGGGGCCGGGCAGCCCCAGCATTTT.

This sequence joins TRBV20-1 and TRBJ2-1; D uncertain. Germline V lookup: CDR1 DFQATT, CDR2 SNEGSKA (reference sequence). The CDR3 covers 14 residues. Trimming pared 4 bases from V and 5 bases from J, leaving 15 bases between. The CDR3 region is CSATTPHLNNEQFF. CDR3 DNA: TGCAGTGCTACCACACCACACCTTAACAATGAGCAGTTCTTC.

The chain uses TRBV28 and TRBJ1-1; 9 positions match TRBD1. Germline lookup yields CDR1 MDHEN and CDR2 SYDVKM. This CDR3 has 17 residues. The junction had 13 bases not matched to a gene; V was cut back by 5 bases and J by 3 bases. CDR3: CASSRAGQGGSYTEAFF. The CDR3 nucleotides read TGTGCCAGCAGTCGAGCGGGACAGGGTGGCAGCTACACTGAAGCTTTCTTT.

The chain employs TRBV29-1 and TRBJ2-7, with 8 positions matching TRBD1. The CDR3 is 13 amino acids. The V segment lost 7 bases and the J segment 5 bases; nucleotides outside the gene matches: 10. Germline V CDR1 and CDR2: SQVTM, ANQGSEA. The CDR3 reads CSAADRTGNEQYF. DNA for the CDR3: TGCAGCGCCGCAGATCGGACAGGGAACGAGCAGTACTTC.

This clonotype occurred once. The chain combines TRBV2 with TRBJ1-3; tentatively, D is TRBD1 (6 bases). Germline values: CDR1 SNHLY, CDR2 FYNNEI. Trimming took 8 bases from V and 7 from J, leaving 12 bases between them. This CDR3 contains 12 residues. CDR3 coding DNA: TGTGCCAGCCAGGGGCGGGGGAACACCATATATTTT. Its protein product is CASQGRGNTIYF. Using reference TRBV2 and TRBJ1-3 for the parts outside the CDR3, the full variable domain is EPEVTQTPSHQVTQMGQEVILRCVPISNHLYFYWYRQILGQKVEFLVSFYNNEISEKSEIFDDQFSVERPDGSNFTLKIRSTKLEDSAMYFCASQGRGNTIYFGEGSWLTVV.

The chain employs TRBV4-2 and TRBJ1-3, with D unresolved. Trimming cost V 1 base and J 0 bases, with 13 bases left between them. Germline loops: CDR1 LGHNA, CDR2 YNFKEQ. The CDR3 spans 17 residues. The CDR3 sequence: CASSQALARPSGNTIYF. The CDR3 coding sequence is TGTGCCAGCAGCCAAGCTCTGGCGCGTCCCTCTGGAAACACCATATATTTT.

The chain couples TRBV13 to TRBJ1-2; D gene uncertain. Trimming shortened V by 4 bases and J by 7 bases, and 7 bases separated the two germline ends. Germline V gene lookup returns CDR1 PRHDT and CDR2 FYEKMQ (reference sequence). The CDR3 sequence is 11 residues long. Here the CDR3 DNA reads TGTGCCAGCAGCTACGGCAGTGGCTACACCTTC. Translating it yields CASSYGSGYTF.

The V gene is TRBV6-2 or TRBV6-3, the J gene TRBJ1-1; D is perhaps TRBD1 (5 bases). Trimming took 4 bases from V and 1 from J, leaving 10 bases between them. The germline V gene has CDR1 MNHEY and CDR2 SVGEGT. The CDR3 totals 14 residues. DNA of the CDR3: TGTGCCAGCAGTTCAAGGGGCCAGAACACTGAAGCTTTCTTT. This sequence encodes CASSSRGQNTEAFF.

This clonotype was picked up many times. V usage is TRBV28 and J usage is TRBJ2-1; D uncertain. The CDR3 totals 15 residues. CDR1 is MDHEN and CDR2 is SYDVKM in the germline V gene. V lost 2 bases and J lost 2, with 10 bases in between. CDR3 DNA sequence: TGTGCCAGCAGTTTACGCCAGACCCCCTACAATGAGCAGTTCTTC. Translated: CASSLRQTPYNEQFF. Full variable domain (rest looked up from reference TRBV28 and TRBJ2-1): DVKVTQSSRYLVKRTGEKVFLECVQDMDHENMFWYRQDPGLGLRLIYFSYDVKMKEKGDIPEGYSVSREKKERFSLILESASTNQTSMYLCASSLRQTPYNEQFFGPGTRLTVL.

This sequence joins TRBV13 and TRBJ2-1; 8 nucleotides agree with TRBD1. The CDR3 covers 19 residues. Germline CDR1 and CDR2: PRHDT and FYEKMQ (reference sequence). Trimming took 5 bases from V and 0 from J; bases not matched to a gene: 15. For the CDR3, the DNA is TGTGCCAGCAGCGGCAGGGACAGGTGGGCCCCTCGCTCCTACAATGAGCAGTTCTTC. It encodes CASSGRDRWAPRSYNEQFF.

This clonotype was seen many times. The chain is built from TRBV11-2 and TRBJ1-1; 8 positions match TRBD1. Per germline, CDR1 SGHAT and CDR2 FQNNGV. The CDR3 length is 14 residues. V was pared by 5 bases and J by 2 bases, with 4 bases of the junction left unmatched. The CDR3 loop reads CASSTTGGNTEAFF. The CDR3, as DNA: TGTGCCAGCAGCACTACAGGGGGAAACACTGAAGCTTTCTTT.

Ten or more counts support this clonotype. V is TRBV7-8 and J is TRBJ2-1, with 7 bases lining up with TRBD1. Germline CDR1 SGHVS, CDR2 FQNEAQ. V was clipped by 1 base and J by 7 bases; unmatched bases: 7. The CDR3 has 15 residues. The CDR3 nucleotides read TGTGCCAGCAGCTTAGGAGGCAGGGGGATGAATGAGCAGTTCTTC. As protein: CASSLGGRGMNEQFF. The full variable domain, its missing parts supplied by reference TRBV7-8 and TRBJ2-1, is GAGVSQSPRYKVAKRGQDVALRCDPISGHVSLFWYQQALGQGPEFLTYFQNEAQLDKSGLPSDRFFAERPEGSVSTLKIQRTQQEDSAVYLCASSLGGRGMNEQFFGPGTRLTVL.

There are many counts of this clonotype. The rearrangement joins TRBV28 to TRBJ2-1, with 8 bases matching TRBD1. There are 14 residues in the CDR3. Germline CDR1 MDHEN, CDR2 SYDVKM. V dropped 2 bases and J dropped 8; count of bases not matched to a gene: 5. CDR3 protein: CASSLDRGWDEQFF. CDR3 DNA sequence: TGTGCCAGCAGTTTAGACAGGGGCTGGGATGAGCAGTTCTTC.

This clonotype was seen many times. V and J are TRBV7-9 and TRBJ2-4; D is unresolved. Germline loops: CDR1 SEHNR, CDR2 FQNEAQ (reference sequence). The CDR3 covers 15 residues. Trimming removed 4 bases from V and 0 bases from J, with 10 bases in between. In DNA, the CDR3 is TGTGCCAGCAGCTCGACTCTGCTAGCCAAAAACATTCAGTACTTC. Protein: CASSSTLLAKNIQYF.

The chain couples TRBV11-2 to TRBJ1-3; no definite D call. Germline-derived CDR1 and CDR2 are SGHAT and FQNNGV. V shed 7 bases and J shed 3 bases, with 7 bases lying between them. The CDR3 spans 12 residues. CDR3 nucleotide sequence: TGTGCCAGCACCCTATATGGAAACACCATATATTTT. Its protein is CASTLYGNTIYF.

This clonotype appeared many times. The gene calls are TRBV7-2 and TRBJ1-2, with D tentatively TRBD1 (5 bases). Trimming shortened V by 2 bases and J by 8 bases, and 15 bases separated the two germline ends. This CDR3 comprises 14 residues. Germline V gives CDR1 SGHTA, CDR2 FQGNSA. The CDR3 region has the DNA TGTGCCAGCAGCTTATCGTCAGGGAATGGCGGCTACACCTTC. Translated: CASSLSSGNGGYTF.

This sequence joins TRBV20-1 and TRBJ1-6, with D possibly TRBD1 on 5 matching bases. Germline CDR1 reads DFQATT; CDR2 reads SNEGSKA (reference sequence). The length of the CDR3 is 15 residues. The V and J ends lost 5 bases and 7 bases respectively, with 18 bases between them. Written as DNA, the CDR3 is TGCAGTGCTTCCGGCCAGGGATTAAGGAATTCACCCCTCCACTTT. Translated, it gives CSASGQGLRNSPLHF.

V is TRBV2 and J is TRBJ2-3, with TRBD2 identical over 12 bases. Looked up from germline, CDR1 is SNHLY and CDR2 is FYNNEI. Trimming cost V 8 bases and J 3 bases; bases outside gene matches: 15. CDR3 size: 18 residues. The CDR3 loop reads CASYFPGLAGSGTDTQYF. CDR3 DNA sequence: TGTGCCAGCTATTTCCCGGGACTAGCGGGTTCGGGGACAGATACGCAGTATTTT.

This clonotype was seen many times. The gene calls are TRBV6-2 or TRBV6-3 and TRBJ2-1; a weak D match, TRBD1 (6 bases). The V gene lost 6 bases and the J gene lost 0 bases, with 12 bases spanning the gap. The CDR3 extends over 15 amino acids. CDR1 and CDR2 from the germline V gene are MNHEY and SVGEGT. In DNA, the CDR3 is TGTGCCAGCAGCCGCGAGGACAGCTCCTACAATGAGCAGTTCTTC. This translates into CASSREDSSYNEQFF.

The chain uses TRBV9 and TRBJ2-5; D is undetermined. Germline V gives CDR1 SGDLS, CDR2 YYNGEE. V shed 0 bases and J shed 5 bases, with 17 bases lying between them. This CDR3 has 16 amino acids. This chain's CDR3 is CASSVAISGPGETQYF. The CDR3 DNA follows: TGTGCCAGCAGCGTAGCTATATCCGGGCCTGGGGAGACCCAGTACTTC.

This clonotype came up many times. This chain uses TRBV7-8 with TRBJ1-6; 7 bases fit TRBD1. Germline CDR1 SGHVS, CDR2 FQNEAQ. The junction had 4 bases not matched to a gene; V was cut back by 3 bases and J by 8 bases. The CDR3 extends over 14 amino acids. Written as DNA, the CDR3 is TGTGCCAGCAGCTTGGCAGGGGGGTATTCACCCCTCCACTTT. Residues: CASSLAGGYSPLHF.

This clonotype was observed a handful of times. This CDR3 reads CASSSDREHGYTF. The CDR3 DNA reads as TGTGCCAGCAGCTCTGACAGGGAACATGGCTACACCTTC. This sequence joins TRBV7-9 and TRBJ1-2; TRBD1 matches 7 bases. The V segment lost 4 bases and the J segment 6 bases; nucleotides outside the gene matches: 5. The CDR3 loop spans 13 amino acids. Germline loops: CDR1 SEHNR, CDR2 FQNEAQ (reference sequence).

J is TRBJ2-7 and V is TRBV6-6; D perhaps matches TRBD2 (7 bases). The V and J ends lost 8 bases and 2 bases respectively, with 19 bases between them. Per germline, CDR1 MNHNY and CDR2 SVGAGI (reference sequence). CDR3 length equals 15 residues. In DNA form, the CDR3 reads TGTGCCAGCCGCCTACAACAGGGAGGGACCTACGAGCAGTACTTC. It specifies CASRLQQGGTYEQYF.

This clonotype was seen a few times. The V and J genes are TRBV2 and TRBJ1-5; D uncertain. The ends were cut back, 0 bases at V and 4 bases at J, with 10 bases in the middle. In germline, CDR1 is SNHLY, CDR2 FYNNEI. This CDR3 is built from 15 residues. The CDR3 sequence: CASSEARSENQPQHF. CDR3 in DNA: TGTGCCAGCAGTGAAGCGAGGTCAGAGAATCAGCCCCAGCATTTT.

This clonotype was counted many times. This chain links TRBV7-2 with TRBJ2-3; D is uncertain. The V end was cut by 4 bases, the J end by 2 bases, with 16 bases between. Germline V gene data show CDR1 as SGHTA and CDR2 as FQGNSA. The CDR3 length is 16 residues. This CDR3 is CASSSGRSRITDTQYF. The CDR3 DNA reads as TGTGCCAGCAGCTCAGGACGCTCGAGGATCACAGATACGCAGTATTTT.

The J gene is TRBJ2-3, the V gene TRBV5-4, with 10 bases fitting TRBD2. From germline, CDR1 is SGHNT and CDR2 YYREEE (reference sequence). The junction had 4 bases not matched to a gene; V was cut back by 2 bases and J by 1 base. The CDR3 is 16 residues long. The CDR3 DNA follows: TGTGCCAGCAGCTTAGGACTAGCGGAGGGCACAGATACGCAGTATTTT. This translates into CASSLGLAEGTDTQYF. The variable domain in full, with the rest retrieved from reference TRBV5-4 and TRBJ2-3, is ETGVTQSPTHLIKTRGQQVTLRCSSQSGHNTVSWYQQALGQGPQFIFQYYREEENGRGNFPPRFSGLQFPNYSSELNVNALELDDSALYLCASSLGLAEGTDTQYFGPGTRLTVL.

V is TRBV7-9 and J is TRBJ2-7; D is tentatively TRBD1 or TRBD2 (5 bases each). CDR1 and CDR2 from the germline V gene are SEHNR and FQNEAQ (reference sequence). The V end was cut by 6 bases, the J end by 5 bases, with 11 bases between. This CDR3 has 12 amino acids. Here the CDR3 reads CASSSGPDEQYF. For the CDR3, the DNA is TGTGCCAGCAGTTCGGGACCCGACGAGCAGTACTTC.